The clone carrying this TCR beta chain was picked up a small number of times. The data derive from a study of T cells after yellow fever vaccination. TCRdb recomputed calls from the 5' RACE reads with MiXCR, one row per CDR3 protein. The sample consists of 300,000 to 400,000 distinct CDR3 sequences, 3.5% to 4.5% of them appearing once. Trimming removed 6 bases from V and 1 base from J, with 9 bases in between. Germline-derived CDR1 and CDR2 are SQVTM and ANQGSEA. This CDR3 has 12 amino acids. The receptor's source is a man younger than 30 who received the YFV17D yellow fever vaccine. Source: PBMCs, taken 5 days after the yellow fever booster vaccination. The chain couples TRBV29-1 to TRBJ2-5; possibly TRBD1 for D (5 bases). DNA for the CDR3: TGCAGCGTCCTGGGGCTCCAAGAGACCCAGTACTTC. It codes for CSVLGLQETQYF.